This entry is about one T cell receptor (beta chain). The antigen is undetermined. V shed 2 bases and J shed 3 bases, with 8 bases lying between them. The CDR3 has 13 residues. Germline CDR1 reads SGHDT; CDR2 reads YYEEEE. TCRdb recomputed calls from the 5' RACE reads with MiXCR, one row per CDR3 protein. The table has 90,000 to 120,000 distinct CDR3 sequences, around an eighth seen once. This sample was included in a study of T-cell memory formation after mild COVID-19. Study-wide results and limits: Mainly in CM and EM were contracting CD4+ clones; CD8+ were in EMRA.

The source material was PBMCs or a T cell subset sorted from them (not recorded which). The gene calls are TRBV5-6 and TRBJ1-1, with D uncertain. The sequence derives from a man aged 18-30 years who had mild COVID-19 (a few samples of this study predate the infection). Cell type and time point are not known. The DNA of the CDR3 is TGTGCCAGCAGCTTCAGGAGTTACACTGAAGCTTTCTTT. Residues: CASSFRSYTEAFF. The full variable domain, with the rest looked up from reference TRBV5-6 and TRBJ1-1, is DAGVTQSPTHLIKTRGQQVTLRCSPKSGHDTVSWYQQALGQGPQFIFQYYEEEERQRGNFPDRFSGHQFPNYSSELNVNALLLGDSALYLCASSFRSYTEAFFGQGTRLTVV.